The 19 T cell receptor beta chains below were found in one sample sequenced in a study of blood T cells in healthy people across ages. Through a sample-barcoded 5' primer and a J-beta primer mix, a second PCR was run for about 7 to 12 cycles. TCRdb analysed the 5' RACE reads with MiXCR anew, one entry per CDR3 protein. The sample includes 1.5 million or so distinct CDR3 sequences, about 42% of them seen just once. The sample consisted of blood. All receptors derive from a woman aged 18-30 years in good health.

The chain carries TRBV29-1 and TRBJ1-1; D not certain. V lost 2 bases and J lost 3, with 7 bases in between. Germline loops: CDR1 SQVTM, CDR2 ANQGSEA. CDR3 length: 12 residues. CDR3 sequence (DNA): TGCAGCGTTGAACCCCCTGACACTGAAGCTTTCTTT. Its translation: CSVEPPDTEAFF.

This clonotype has a handful of counts. The chain carries TRBV4-1 and TRBJ1-5, with 9 bases aligning to TRBD1. The V segment lost 0 bases and the J segment 7 bases; nucleotides outside the gene matches: 4. Germline values: CDR1 MGHRA, CDR2 YSYEKL. The CDR3 spans 15 residues. As DNA, the CDR3 is TGCGCCAGCAGCCAAGAGACAGGGGGTAGGCAGCCCCAGCATTTT. It translates to CASSQETGGRQPQHF.

The J gene is TRBJ1-5, the V gene TRBV3-1; D remains ambiguous. V lost 5 bases to trimming and J lost 3 bases, with 17 bases between them. CDR1 is LGHDT and CDR2 is YNNKEL in the germline V gene (reference sequence). The CDR3 spans 16 residues. The CDR3 loop is CASSYGILLLNQPQHF. CDR3 in DNA: TGTGCCAGCAGCTACGGGATCCTCCTCCTCAATCAGCCCCAGCATTTT. Full variable domain (outside the CDR3, taken from reference TRBV3-1 and TRBJ1-5): DTAVSQTPKYLVTQMGNDKSIKCEQNLGHDTMYWYKQDSKKFLKIMFSYNNKELIINETVPNRFSPKSPDKAHLNLHINSLELGDSAVYFCASSYGILLLNQPQHFGDGTRLSIL.

J is TRBJ2-3 and V is TRBV10-3; D is unclear. Trimming left V 4 bases short and J 4 bases short, with 3 bases between. Germline CDR1 reads ENHRY; CDR2 reads SYGVKD. This CDR3 comprises 11 residues. CDR3 in amino acids: CAISGADTQYF. DNA for the CDR3: TGTGCCATCAGTGGGGCAGATACGCAGTATTTT.

This rearrangement joins TRBV9 to TRBJ2-5; 7 nucleotides match TRBD2. Germline CDR1 reads SGDLS; CDR2 reads YYNGEE. V shed 3 bases and J 5 bases; nucleotides not matched to a gene: 4. The CDR3 contains 13 residues. CDR3 DNA: TGTGCCAGCAGCGCACGACTAGCTGAGACCCAGTACTTC. The encoded protein is CASSARLAETQYF.

This clonotype was picked up a small number of times. The chain employs TRBV5-5 and TRBJ2-5; D unresolved. V shed 4 bases and J shed 4 bases, with 11 bases lying between them. This CDR3 comprises 13 residues. Per germline, CDR1 SGHKS and CDR2 YYEKEE (reference sequence). The CDR3 bases are TGTGCCAGCAGCGTCGGATGGGGAGAGACCCAGTACTTC. Translation: CASSVGWGETQYF.

A few counts support this clonotype. The chain is built from TRBV14 and TRBJ1-1; TRBD1 aligns across 7 bases. This CDR3 region has 16 residues. Germline V lookup: CDR1 SGHDN, CDR2 FVKESK. V gave up 4 bases and J gave up 0 bases; unmatched junction bases: 8. CDR3: CASSLQGGGMNTEAFF. The CDR3 bases are TGTGCCAGCAGCCTCCAGGGGGGCGGGATGAACACTGAAGCTTTCTTT. Full variable domain (missing parts from reference TRBV14 and TRBJ1-1): EAGVTQFPSHSVIEKGQTVTLRCDPISGHDNLYWYRRVMGKEIKFLLHFVKESKQDESGMPNNRFLAERTGGTYSTLKVQPAELEDSGVYFCASSLQGGGMNTEAFFGQGTRLTVV.

This clonotype was seen only a few times. J is TRBJ1-5 and V is TRBV21-1; the tabulated D call, TRBD1, remains unverified against the DNA. TRBV21-1 is shown as a pseudogene. The CDR3 covers 14 residues. The CDR3 coding sequence is TGTGCCAGCAGCATCCAGGGGGCTAAGCAGCCCCAGCATTTT. Translation: CASSIQGAKQPQHF.

This clonotype was observed a handful of times. The gene calls are TRBV27 and TRBJ1-1; D is unclear. Trimming shortened V by 8 bases and J by 0 bases, and 13 bases separated the two germline ends. The CDR3 length is 14 residues. CDR1 MNHEY and CDR2 SMNVEV come from the germline V gene (reference sequence). The CDR3 DNA follows: TGTGCCAGCTTTAGACCTGGGATGAACACTGAAGCTTTCTTT. This translates into CASFRPGMNTEAFF.

The rearrangement links TRBV10-3 to TRBJ1-1, with 8 positions matching TRBD1. V gave up 5 bases and J gave up 11 bases; unmatched junction bases: 7. This CDR3 comprises 12 residues. CDR1 is ENHRY, CDR2 SYGVKD, per germline. This CDR3 is CAISMDRENAFF. The CDR3 DNA follows: TGTGCCATCAGTATGGACAGGGAAAACGCTTTCTTT.

In this sample, this clonotype turned up once. The rearrangement links TRBV9 to TRBJ2-2; D remains unclear. V was shortened by 0 bases and J by 4 bases, with 10 bases between the two germline ends. The CDR3 loop spans 15 amino acids. Germline V lookup: CDR1 SGDLS, CDR2 YYNGEE. Written as DNA, the CDR3 is TGTGCCAGCAGCGTAGAGGGTGATGGCACCGGGGAGCTGTTTTTT. This gives the protein CASSVEGDGTGELFF.

This clonotype was picked up a small number of times. This chain's CDR3 is CASSQVVPYEQYF. CDR3 coding DNA: TGTGCCAGCAGCCAAGTGGTTCCCTACGAGCAGTACTTC. The rearrangement uses TRBV3-1 and TRBJ2-7; D gene unclear. Germline-derived CDR1 and CDR2 are LGHDT and YNNKEL (reference sequence). The CDR3 has 13 residues. Between the trimmed V and J ends, which lost 1 base and 2 bases, there was a span of 6 bases.

This sequence joins TRBV7-2 and TRBJ2-7, with D perhaps TRBD2 (5 bases). Trimming took 0 bases from V and 10 from J, leaving 10 bases between them. The CDR3 is made up of 12 amino acids. The germline CDR1 and CDR2 sequences are SGHTA and FQGNSA. DNA for the CDR3: TGTGCCAGCAGCTTAGCGGGAGTCCCCCAGTACTTC. It codes for CASSLAGVPQYF. Using reference TRBV7-2 and TRBJ2-7 for the parts outside the CDR3, the full variable domain is GAGVSQSPSNKVTEKGKDVELRCDPISGHTALYWYRQSLGQGLEFLIYFQGNSAPDKSGLPSDRFSAERTGGSVSTLTIQRTQQEDSAVYLCASSLAGVPQYFGPGTRLTVT.

The V call is TRBV27, the J call TRBJ2-7; TRBD1 matches at 9 bases. V shed 6 bases and J 3 bases; nucleotides not matched to a gene: 12. This CDR3 spans 16 amino acids. CDR1 MNHEY and CDR2 SMNVEV come from the germline V gene (reference sequence). CDR3 nucleotide sequence: TGTGCCAGCAGAGAAGCGGGACAGGGACTAAGCTACGAGCAGTACTTC. Protein: CASREAGQGLSYEQYF.

This sequence joins TRBV14 and TRBJ1-2; D gene unclear. V gave up 0 bases and J gave up 2 bases, with 10 bases separating them. The CDR3 covers 15 residues. Germline-derived CDR1 and CDR2 are SGHDN and FVKESK. The CDR3: CASSQDLLNNYGYTF. CDR3 in DNA: TGTGCCAGCAGCCAAGATCTACTGAACAACTATGGCTACACCTTC.

The chain joins TRBV12-3 or TRBV12-4 to TRBJ2-5; 8 nucleotides match TRBD1. This CDR3 has 15 residues. The junction had 9 bases not matched to a gene; V was cut back by 5 bases and J by 4 bases. This chain's CDR3 is CASSRGQADLETQYF. For the CDR3, the DNA is TGTGCCAGCAGTCGGGGACAGGCCGACTTAGAGACCCAGTACTTC.

V gene TRBV20-1 combines with J gene TRBJ1-2; D gene uncertain. V lost 2 bases, J lost 4 bases, and 5 bases lay in between. CDR1 is DFQATT, CDR2 SNEGSKA, per germline (reference sequence). There are 11 residues in the CDR3. CDR3 sequence reads: CSARPLYGYTF. The CDR3 nucleotides read TGCAGTGCTAGACCACTCTATGGCTACACCTTC.

The chain has TRBV6-5 and TRBJ1-4; 8 nucleotides align to TRBD1. CDR1 and CDR2 from the germline V gene are MNHEY and SVGAGI. The CDR3 has 14 residues. After removal of 8 bases from V and 5 bases from J, the junction contained 7 bases not matched to a gene. CDR3 DNA: TGTGCCAGCCGCCTGGGACAGGCGAATGAAAAACTGTTTTTT. Its protein product is CASRLGQANEKLFF.

The CDR3 DNA reads as TGTGCCAGCAGTTTATCCTCCCGCTGGGACCCCTACGAGCAGTACTTC. Residues: CASSLSSRWDPYEQYF. The rearrangement joins TRBV27 to TRBJ2-7; the D call may be TRBD1 or TRBD2 (5 bases each). Germline CDR1 reads MNHEY; CDR2 reads SMNVEV (reference sequence). This CDR3 contains 16 residues. Trimming left V 0 bases short and J 2 bases short, with 14 bases between.